These 9 T cell receptor beta chains originate from one sample sequenced in a study of blood T cell repertoires in COVID-19. Clones were sequenced by immunoSEQ multiplex PCR, and TCRdb holds only the in-frame ones, with some missing. The sample carries over 25,000 clones, approximately 77% recorded once. The material sequenced was peripheral blood. These receptors were taken from an elderly man with active or convalescent COVID-19.

This chain joins TRBV7-3 and TRBJ1-6; 9 bases fit TRBD1. Germline-derived CDR1 and CDR2 are SGHTA and FQGTGA. The CDR3 covers 15 residues. V shed 6 bases, J shed 7 bases, and the junction held 7 bases outside the gene matches. CDR3 nucleotide sequence: TGTGCCAGCAGTAGTACAGGGGGCCGCAATTCACCCCTCCACTTT. The encoded protein is CASSSTGGRNSPLHF.

This clone was observed once. V usage is TRBV6-2 or TRBV6-3 and J usage is TRBJ2-7, with TRBD2 identical over 10 bases. Germline CDR1 reads MNHEY; CDR2 reads SVGEGT. This CDR3 is built from 16 residues. V was pared by 5 bases and J by 5 bases, with 12 bases of the junction left unmatched. CDR3 nucleotides: TGTGCCAGCAGTGAGAGAGCGGGAGGGCCCCTCCACGAGCAGTACTTC. Encoded protein: CASSERAGGPLHEQYF.

This chain uses TRBV7-9 with TRBJ1-1, with a possible D match to TRBD1 (6 bases). The CDR3 covers 16 residues. Germline CDR1 is SEHNR and CDR2 is FQNEAQ (reference sequence). The V end lost 7 bases, the J end lost 1 base, and 19 bases lay between the germline ends. The CDR3 loop reads CASTAFLGQPNTEAFF. DNA of the CDR3: TGTGCCAGCACAGCTTTCCTAGGACAGCCGAACACTGAAGCTTTCTTT.

The rearrangement links TRBV7-2 to TRBJ1-2, with unresolved D. V was cut by 7 bases and J by 8 bases, with 20 bases left in between. Germline V gene sequence: CDR1 SGHTA, CDR2 FQGNSA. The CDR3 contains 14 residues. The CDR3 spells CASTSTRALSGYTF. CDR3 bases: TGTGCCAGCACCTCGACGAGGGCCCTTTCCGGCTACACCTTC.

This clone was seen a handful of times. This chain joins TRBV19 and TRBJ1-1; the D is unclear. The CDR3 extends over 13 amino acids. Germline values: CDR1 LNHDA, CDR2 SQIVND (reference sequence). The ends were cut back, 2 bases at V and 7 bases at J, with 11 bases in the middle. The CDR3 protein is CASSIRQANEAFF. The CDR3 region has the DNA TGTGCCAGTAGTATAAGGCAGGCGAATGAAGCTTTCTTT.

CDR3 region: CASRPPSTGNTEAFF. The CDR3 region has the DNA TGTGCCAGCAGGCCCCCTTCGACAGGGAACACTGAAGCTTTCTTT. This chain joins TRBV6-6 and TRBJ1-1, with a possible D match to TRBD1 (6 bases). The CDR3 has 15 amino acids. V lost 6 bases to trimming and J lost 1 base, with 15 bases between them. Germline loops: CDR1 MNHNY, CDR2 SVGAGI (reference sequence).

A single count supports this clone. For the CDR3, the DNA is TGTGCCAGCAGCGATAGGACAGGGCAAAATGGAAACACCATATATTTT. Its protein product is CASSDRTGQNGNTIYF. The chain is built from TRBV2 and TRBJ1-3, with 8 bases matching TRBD1. Germline CDR1 reads SNHLY; CDR2 reads FYNNEI. There are 16 residues in the CDR3. V was clipped by 6 bases and J by 3 bases; unmatched bases: 10.

This sequence joins TRBV27 and TRBJ1-6; D perhaps matches TRBD1 (5 bases). Germline V gene sequence: CDR1 MNHEY, CDR2 SMNVEV (reference sequence). The CDR3 contains 14 residues. The ends were cut back, 6 bases at V and 2 bases at J, with 8 bases in the middle. CDR3 nucleotides: TGTGCCAGCAGAGGGGCTACCTATAATTCACCCCTCCACTTT. It yields the protein CASRGATYNSPLHF.

The chain employs TRBV6-6 and TRBJ1-5; TRBD1 matches 8 bases. Germline values: CDR1 MNHNY, CDR2 SVGAGI (reference sequence). The CDR3 is 13 amino acids. After removal of 5 bases from V and 7 bases from J, the junction contained 4 bases not matched to a gene. The CDR3 DNA reads as TGTGCCAGCAGTCCAGGGGGCAGCCAGCCCCAGCATTTT. Translation: CASSPGGSQPQHF.